The clone carrying this T cell receptor (beta chain) was found a few times. Its antigen is undetermined. The sample originates from a study of post-analysis software for immune sequencing data. Findings and limits, study-wide: Patients carried four or five TRBV segments more frequently than controls did, and TRBV5-6, TRBV5-1 and TRBV20-1 were among them.

Unique-molecular-identifier-tagged TCR beta cDNA libraries were used. TCRdb itself ran the PCR reads through MiXCR, one entry per CDR3 protein. The sample has 380,000 or so distinct CDR3 sequences; approximately 38% are singletons. The V end was cut by 4 bases, the J end by 1 base, with 12 bases between. The CDR3 loop spans 15 amino acids. Looked up from germline, CDR1 is KGHDR and CDR2 is SFDVKD. The chain is built from TRBV24-1 and TRBJ1-1, with a tentative D call TRBD1 (5 bases). Sequencing used blood. The origin of this receptor is a girl aged 10 to 17 with multiple sclerosis. The CDR3 sequence is CATSDGTARNTEAFF. In DNA, the CDR3 is TGTGCCACCAGTGACGGGACGGCCAGGAACACTGAAGCTTTCTTT.